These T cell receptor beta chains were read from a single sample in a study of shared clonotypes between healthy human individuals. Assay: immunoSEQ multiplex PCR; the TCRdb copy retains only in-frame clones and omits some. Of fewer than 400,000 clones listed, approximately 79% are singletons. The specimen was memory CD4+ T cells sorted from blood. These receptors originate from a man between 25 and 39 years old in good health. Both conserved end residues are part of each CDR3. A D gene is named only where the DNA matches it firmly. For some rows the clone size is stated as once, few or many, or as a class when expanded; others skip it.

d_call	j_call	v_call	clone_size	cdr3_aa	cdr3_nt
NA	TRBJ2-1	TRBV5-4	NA	CAASEKSGNEQFF	TGTGCCGCGTCAGAGAAAAGCGGCAATGAGCAGTTCTTC
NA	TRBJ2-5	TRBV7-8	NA	CASSLDAWNQETQYF	TGTGCCAGCAGCTTAGACGCATGGAACCAAGAGACCCAGTACTTC
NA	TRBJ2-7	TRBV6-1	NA	CASSAASSYEQYF	TGTGCCAGCAGTGCGGCCAGCTCCTACGAGCAGTACTTC
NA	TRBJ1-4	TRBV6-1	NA	CASSEQAGSYGPSGGTFF	TGTGCCAGCAGTGAACAGGCAGGGAGTTATGGGCCGTCCGGAGGTACGTTTTTT
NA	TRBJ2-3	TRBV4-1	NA	CASSQEGRGTDTQYF	TGCGCCAGCAGCCAAGAGGGCCGTGGCACAGATACGCAGTATTTT
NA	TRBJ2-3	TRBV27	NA	CASSLLSGFSTDTQYF	TGTGCCAGCAGTTTATTGTCAGGGTTCAGCACAGATACGCAGTATTTT
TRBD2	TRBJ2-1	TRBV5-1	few	CASSILGLALNEQFF	TGCGCCAGCAGCATCCTAGGACTAGCGTTGAATGAGCAGTTCTTC
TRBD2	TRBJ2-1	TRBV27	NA	CASSHFPTSGSIDEQFF	TGTGCCAGCAGTCACTTCCCTACTAGCGGGAGTATCGATGAGCAGTTCTTC
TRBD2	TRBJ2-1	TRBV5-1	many	CASSFGLAGGSNEQFF	TGCGCCAGCAGCTTTGGGCTAGCGGGAGGGTCGAATGAGCAGTTCTTC
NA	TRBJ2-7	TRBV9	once	CASSVQSYEQYF	TGTGCCAGCAGCGTACAGAGCTACGAGCAGTACTTC
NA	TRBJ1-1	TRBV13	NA	CASSSGQGEAFF	TGTGCCAGCAGCTCAGGACAAGGGGAAGCTTTCTTT
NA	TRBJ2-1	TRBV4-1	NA	CASSSRQVWGLGTNNEQFF	TGCGCCAGCAGCTCCCGACAGGTATGGGGTTTGGGGACGAACAATGAGCAGTTCTTC
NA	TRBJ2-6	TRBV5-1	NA	CASSIRTRTKANVLTF	TGCGCCAGCAGCATACGGACGAGGACAAAGGCCAACGTCCTGACTTTC
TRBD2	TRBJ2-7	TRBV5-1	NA	CASSLGPSGASYEQYF	TGCGCCAGCAGCTTGGGACCTAGCGGGGCCTCCTACGAGCAGTACTTC
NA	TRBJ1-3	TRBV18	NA	CASSRDWGGSASPIYF	TGTGCCAGCTCACGAGACTGGGGAGGCTCGGCGTCACCCATATATTTT
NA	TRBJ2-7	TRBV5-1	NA	CASSLSVGGYEQYF	TGCGCCAGCAGCCTTTCGGTCGGCGGATACGAGCAGTACTTC
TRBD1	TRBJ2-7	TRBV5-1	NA	CASSLFRTGGNLDEQYF	TGCGCCAGCAGCTTGTTCAGGACAGGGGGGAACTTGGACGAGCAGTACTTC
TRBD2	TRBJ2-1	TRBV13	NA	CASSLLRVISGSGLVDHEQFF	TGTGCCAGCAGCTTATTGCGTGTGATTAGCGGGAGCGGGTTAGTTGACCATGAGCAGTTCTTC
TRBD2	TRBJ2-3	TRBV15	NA	CATSGTSSSTDTQYF	TGTGCCACCTCCGGGACTAGCAGCAGCACAGATACGCAGTATTTT
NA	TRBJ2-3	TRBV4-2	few	CASSHTGEGTDTQYF	TGTGCCAGCAGCCATACAGGGGAGGGGACAGATACGCAGTATTTT
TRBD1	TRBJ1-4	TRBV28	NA	CASSPRETGKAGKLFF	TGTGCCAGCAGTCCGCGTGAGACAGGGAAGGCCGGAAAACTGTTTTTT
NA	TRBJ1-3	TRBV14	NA	CASSQDDGRRTGNTIYF	TGTGCCAGCAGCCAAGATGACGGGCGAAGGACTGGAAACACCATATATTTT
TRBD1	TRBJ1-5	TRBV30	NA	CAWSATGAQPQHF	TGTGCCTGGAGTGCCACAGGGGCGCAGCCCCAGCATTTT
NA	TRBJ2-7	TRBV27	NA	CAKTYEQYF	TGTGCCAAAACCTACGAGCAGTACTTC
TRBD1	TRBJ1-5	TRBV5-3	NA	CARSLGTGVSLNQPQHF	TGTGCCAGAAGCTTGGGGACAGGAGTTTCACTAAATCAGCCCCAGCATTTT
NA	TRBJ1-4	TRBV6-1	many	CASSSQGLNEKLFF	TGTGCCAGCAGTTCCCAGGGACTTAATGAAAAACTGTTTTTT
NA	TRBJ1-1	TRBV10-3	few	CASQTGPRAEAFF	TGTGCCTCTCAAACGGGACCCCGGGCTGAAGCTTTCTTT
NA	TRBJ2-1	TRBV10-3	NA	CAISATVSSYNEQFF	TGTGCCATCAGTGCGACCGTTAGCTCCTACAATGAGCAGTTCTTC
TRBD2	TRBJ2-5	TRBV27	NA	CASSRGLAGSETQYF	TGTGCCAGCAGTCGGGGACTAGCGGGATCAGAGACCCAGTACTTC
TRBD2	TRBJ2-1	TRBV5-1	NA	CASSLGLAGYNEQFF	TGCGCCAGCAGCTTGGGACTAGCGGGGTACAATGAGCAGTTCTTC
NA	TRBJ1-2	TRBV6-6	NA	CASSSSSPGVGGYTF	TGTGCCAGCAGTTCATCCTCACCCGGGGTAGGTGGCTACACCTTC
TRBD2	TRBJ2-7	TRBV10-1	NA	CASRPPGLAGLSYEQYF	TGCGCCAGCAGACCCCCCGGACTAGCGGGCCTCTCCTACGAGCAGTACTTC
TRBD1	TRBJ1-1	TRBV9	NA	CASSKTGGNTEAFF	TGTGCCAGCAGTAAGACAGGGGGCAACACTGAAGCTTTCTTT
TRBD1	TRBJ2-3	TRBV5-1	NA	CASSSRQGGFDTQYF	TGCGCCAGCAGCTCCCGACAGGGTGGTTTTGATACGCAGTATTTT
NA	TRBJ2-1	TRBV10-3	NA	CAISELGGAAYNEQFF	TGTGCCATCAGTGAGCTGGGGGGAGCGGCTTACAATGAGCAGTTCTTC
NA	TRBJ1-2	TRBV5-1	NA	CASREGTSYGYTF	TGCGCCAGCAGGGAGGGTACATCCTATGGCTACACCTTC
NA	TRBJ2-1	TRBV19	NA	CASCADRSSYNEQFF	TGTGCCAGTTGCGCCGACAGGAGCTCCTACAATGAGCAGTTCTTC
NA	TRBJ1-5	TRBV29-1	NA	CSVEGDFGQPQHF	TGCAGCGTTGAGGGGGACTTCGGGCAGCCCCAGCATTTT